The rows below give T cell receptor beta chains drawn from one sample of a study of long-term antiretroviral therapy in people with HIV. Libraries were prepared by immunoSEQ multiplex PCR; TCRdb keeps only in-frame clonotypes and omits some of them. This table has about 21,000 clones, about 88% appearing once. The specimen comprised unsorted PBMCs, sampled 2.3 years after starting antiretroviral therapy. The receptors originated from a man aged 55 to 70 with HIV. Both conserved end residues are part of each CDR3. The D gene is left open where the match is weak. A row's size may be missing; if present it is once, few, many or a size class.

clone_size: -; v_call: TRBV28; j_call: TRBJ1-5; cdr3_length: 13; d_call: -; cdr3_nt: TGTGCCAGCAGCCTACAGTCGAATCAGCCCCAGCATTTT; cdr3_aa: CASSLQSNQPQHF
clone_size: -; v_call: TRBV19; j_call: TRBJ1-5; cdr3_length: 17; d_call: -; cdr3_nt: TGTGCCAGTAGTATGAAATTGGCATCATATAGCAATCAGCCCCAGCATTTT; cdr3_aa: CASSMKLASYSNQPQHF
clone_size: -; v_call: TRBV7-7; j_call: TRBJ2-3; cdr3_length: 14; d_call: TRBD2; cdr3_nt: TGTGCTAGCAGCTTTAGCGGGGGCGAAGATACGCAGTATTTT; cdr3_aa: CASSFSGGEDTQYF
clone_size: -; v_call: TRBV2; j_call: TRBJ1-4; cdr3_length: 14; d_call: -; cdr3_nt: TGTGCCAGCCGCGCCGATCGCTATGATGAAAAACTGTTTTTT; cdr3_aa: CASRADRYDEKLFF
clone_size: -; v_call: TRBV11-3; j_call: TRBJ2-7; cdr3_length: 13; d_call: -; cdr3_nt: TGTGCCAGCAGCTTCGTAAGCGGACACGAGCAGTACTTC; cdr3_aa: CASSFVSGHEQYF
clone_size: -; v_call: TRBV6-5; j_call: TRBJ2-3; cdr3_length: 14; d_call: -; cdr3_nt: TGTGCCAGCAGTTACCGCGGGACCACAGATACGCAGTATTTT; cdr3_aa: CASSYRGTTDTQYF
clone_size: -; v_call: TRBV9; j_call: TRBJ1-2; cdr3_length: 15; d_call: TRBD1; cdr3_nt: TGTGCCAGCAGCGCTGACAGGGGGCTCGCGGGAGGCTACACCTTC; cdr3_aa: CASSADRGLAGGYTF
clone_size: once; v_call: TRBV2; j_call: TRBJ2-7; cdr3_length: 14; d_call: -; cdr3_nt: TGTGCCAGCAGGCGGCAGGGCAGCTCCTACGAGCAGTACTTC; cdr3_aa: CASRRQGSSYEQYF
clone_size: -; v_call: TRBV10-3; j_call: TRBJ1-6; cdr3_length: 18; d_call: -; cdr3_nt: TGTGCCATCAGTGAGTCACCGGCGAAGAGCTCCTATAATTCACCCCTCCACTTT; cdr3_aa: CAISESPAKSSYNSPLHF
clone_size: -; v_call: TRBV19; j_call: TRBJ2-3; cdr3_length: 17; d_call: TRBD2; cdr3_nt: TGTGCCAGTAGTATAAGTGGCGGGAGGGCCCGCCCAGATACGCAGTATTTT; cdr3_aa: CASSISGGRARPDTQYF
clone_size: -; v_call: TRBV2; j_call: TRBJ2-1; cdr3_length: 15; d_call: TRBD1; cdr3_nt: TGTGCCAGCATGGAACAGGGGGGAAGCTACAATGAGCAGTTCTTC; cdr3_aa: CASMEQGGSYNEQFF
clone_size: -; v_call: TRBV28; j_call: TRBJ1-2; cdr3_length: 11; d_call: -; cdr3_nt: TGTGCCAGCAGTTTGAGCTATGGCTACACCTTC; cdr3_aa: CASSLSYGYTF
clone_size: -; v_call: TRBV18; j_call: TRBJ1-1; cdr3_length: 12; d_call: -; cdr3_nt: TGTGCCAGCTCACCAGGAAACACTGAAGCTTTCTTT; cdr3_aa: CASSPGNTEAFF
clone_size: -; v_call: TRBV23-1; j_call: TRBJ1-5; cdr3_length: 15; d_call: -; cdr3_nt: TGCGCCAGCAGTGTCTCAGATAGGAGCAATCAGCCCCAGCATTTT; cdr3_aa: CASSVSDRSNQPQHF
clone_size: -; v_call: TRBV9; j_call: TRBJ2-1; cdr3_length: 14; d_call: -; cdr3_nt: TGTGCCAGCAGCGTGTGGACGGGGTACAATGAGCAGTTCTTC; cdr3_aa: CASSVWTGYNEQFF
clone_size: -; v_call: TRBV9; j_call: TRBJ1-2; cdr3_length: 12; d_call: -; cdr3_nt: TGTGCCAGCAGCGTAGGAATAGGGGGCTACACCTTC; cdr3_aa: CASSVGIGGYTF
clone_size: -; v_call: TRBV18; j_call: TRBJ1-4; cdr3_length: 16; d_call: -; cdr3_nt: TGTGCCAGCTCACCCCAGGCGGCGGGGGAGGCTGAAAAACTGTTTTTT; cdr3_aa: CASSPQAAGEAEKLFF
clone_size: -; v_call: TRBV5-4; j_call: TRBJ2-3; cdr3_length: 13; d_call: -; cdr3_nt: TGTGCCAGCCGGGACTCAGGCGGAGATACGCAGTATTTT; cdr3_aa: CASRDSGGDTQYF
clone_size: -; v_call: TRBV18; j_call: TRBJ1-1; cdr3_length: 15; d_call: -; cdr3_nt: TGTGCCAGCTCACCACGGTTGACAGTAAACACTGAAGCTTTCTTT; cdr3_aa: CASSPRLTVNTEAFF
clone_size: -; v_call: TRBV5-1; j_call: TRBJ2-7; cdr3_length: 15; d_call: TRBD2; cdr3_nt: TGCGCCAGCAGCTTATCCGGGACTAGCGGATACGAGCAGTACTTC; cdr3_aa: CASSLSGTSGYEQYF
clone_size: -; v_call: TRBV14; j_call: TRBJ1-2; cdr3_length: 15; d_call: -; cdr3_nt: TGTGCCAGCAGCCAAGCGGGGGCCAGCGCCTATGGCTACACCTTC; cdr3_aa: CASSQAGASAYGYTF
clone_size: -; v_call: TRBV7-9; j_call: TRBJ1-2; cdr3_length: 15; d_call: -; cdr3_nt: TGTGCCAGCAGCTTAGGTGCCCCAGTGTCTTATGGCTACACCTTC; cdr3_aa: CASSLGAPVSYGYTF
clone_size: -; v_call: TRBV5-1; j_call: TRBJ2-7; cdr3_length: 15; d_call: TRBD2; cdr3_nt: TGCGCCAGCAGCTTAATGTCGGGCGGGGGCTACGAGCAGTACTTC; cdr3_aa: CASSLMSGGGYEQYF
clone_size: -; v_call: TRBV7-9; j_call: TRBJ2-5; cdr3_length: 13; d_call: -; cdr3_nt: TGTGCCAGCAGCTTCGGGGGAGAGGAGACCCAGTACTTC; cdr3_aa: CASSFGGEETQYF
clone_size: -; v_call: TRBV6-6; j_call: TRBJ2-5; cdr3_length: 13; d_call: -; cdr3_nt: TGTGCCAGCAGTTACGGGGGAGTTGAGACCCAGTACTTC; cdr3_aa: CASSYGGVETQYF
clone_size: few; v_call: TRBV6-5; j_call: TRBJ2-7; cdr3_length: 15; d_call: -; cdr3_nt: TGTGCCAGCAGTTACTCACCCCTACTGCACTACGAGCAGTACTTC; cdr3_aa: CASSYSPLLHYEQYF
clone_size: -; v_call: TRBV10-3; j_call: TRBJ2-7; cdr3_length: 13; d_call: TRBD1; cdr3_nt: TGTGCCATCAGTGAGGACAGGGGATACGAGCAGTACTTC; cdr3_aa: CAISEDRGYEQYF
clone_size: -; v_call: TRBV5-1; j_call: TRBJ2-5; cdr3_length: 14; d_call: -; cdr3_nt: TGCGCCAGCAGCTTGAAGGTTGCGGGGGAGACCCAGTACTTC; cdr3_aa: CASSLKVAGETQYF
clone_size: few; v_call: TRBV28; j_call: TRBJ1-1; cdr3_length: 15; d_call: TRBD1; cdr3_nt: TGTGCCAGCAGTTTAGGGACAGGGGGCTATTCTGAAGCTTTCTTT; cdr3_aa: CASSLGTGGYSEAFF
clone_size: -; v_call: TRBV28; j_call: TRBJ2-5; cdr3_length: 18; d_call: TRBD1; cdr3_nt: TGTGCCAGCAGTTTATGGGGCAGGGATAAGGCACAGGGGGAGACCCAGTACTTC; cdr3_aa: CASSLWGRDKAQGETQYF
clone_size: -; v_call: TRBV2; j_call: TRBJ1-5; cdr3_length: 13; d_call: -; cdr3_nt: TGTGCCAGCAGTGCAGGGTGGGATCAGCCCCAGCATTTT; cdr3_aa: CASSAGWDQPQHF
clone_size: -; v_call: TRBV18; j_call: TRBJ2-7; cdr3_length: 14; d_call: TRBD1; cdr3_nt: TGTGCCAGCTCACGACAGGGTGTTACCTACGAGCAGTACTTC; cdr3_aa: CASSRQGVTYEQYF
clone_size: -; v_call: TRBV7-3; j_call: TRBJ2-2; cdr3_length: 17; d_call: -; cdr3_nt: TGTGCCAGCAGCTCAGGCCCGCAGGGGGGGGGCACCGGGGAGCTGTTTTTT; cdr3_aa: CASSSGPQGGGTGELFF
clone_size: -; v_call: TRBV10-1; j_call: TRBJ2-5; cdr3_length: 16; d_call: TRBD1; cdr3_nt: TGCGCCAGCAGTGAGCCAGGACAGGGGCCCTTTACGGCCCAGTACTTC; cdr3_aa: CASSEPGQGPFTAQYF
clone_size: -; v_call: TRBV18; j_call: TRBJ2-7; cdr3_length: 12; d_call: TRBD2; cdr3_nt: TGTGCTCTAGCGGGAGGTGGCTACGAGCAGTACTTC; cdr3_aa: CALAGGGYEQYF
clone_size: -; v_call: TRBV9; j_call: TRBJ2-1; cdr3_length: 15; d_call: TRBD2; cdr3_nt: TGTGCCAGCAGCGTAGGGCTAGCGGCTCTCGATGAGCAGTTCTTC; cdr3_aa: CASSVGLAALDEQFF